A selection of T cell receptor beta chains follows, all from one sample in a study of STAT5B mutations in CD4+ large granular lymphocyte leukemia. Assay: immunoSEQ multiplex PCR; the TCRdb copy retains only in-frame clones and omits some. The sample carries over 25,000 clones, approximately 79% recorded once. The sequencing input was CD4+ T cells from blood buffy coats. These receptors originate from a human donor in good health. Each CDR3 is given with its conserved first and last residue. The D gene is left open where the match is weak. A row's size may be missing; if present it is once, few, many or a size class.

len | j_gene | abundance | d_gene | v_gene | CDR3nt | CDR3aa
14 | TRBJ1-2 | few | . | TRBV6-5 | TGTGCCAGCAGTCCTAGGCAGACTTCGTATGGCTACACCTTC | CASSPRQTSYGYTF
16 | TRBJ1-2 | . | TRBD1 | TRBV5-1 | TGCGCCAGCAGCTCGGGACAGGTATCTTCTAACTATGGCTACACCTTC | CASSSGQVSSNYGYTF
15 | TRBJ1-1 | . | . | TRBV11-2 | TGTGCCAGCAGCTTAGAGAGGACGGCAAACACTGAAGCTTTCTTT | CASSLERTANTEAFF
11 | TRBJ2-1 | . | . | TRBV29-1 | TGCAGCGCTTCTGGGGGCTATGAGCAGTTCTTC | CSASGGYEQFF
16 | TRBJ2-1 | . | TRBD2 | TRBV5-1 | TGCGCCAGCAGCTTGACAAGCGGGAGATCTTACAATGAGCAGTTCTTC | CASSLTSGRSYNEQFF
12 | TRBJ2-7 | . | . | TRBV7-9 | TGTGCCAGCAGTCTAGCCAGGGACGAGCAGTACTTC | CASSLARDEQYF
19 | TRBJ1-1 | . | . | TRBV29-1 | TGCAGCGTTGAAAATTGGCTGGCGGCGGGTCATAGGGGAGGCACTGAAGCTTTCTTT | CSVENWLAAGHRGGTEAFF
14 | TRBJ1-6 | . | . | TRBV5-4 | TGTGCCAGCAGCTCATCCAGGTATAATTCACCCCTCCACTTT | CASSSSRYNSPLHF
12 | TRBJ1-2 | . | . | TRBV19 | TGTGCCAGTAGTAATCAGGGCCTCGGCTACACCTTC | CASSNQGLGYTF
15 | TRBJ2-5 | . | . | TRBV5-1 | TGCGCCAGCAGCCGAACGACCTCTGCGGGGGAGACCCAGTACTTC | CASSRTTSAGETQYF
12 | TRBJ2-5 | . | . | TRBV6-1 | TGTGCCAGCAGTGACCAACCGGAGACCCAGTACTTC | CASSDQPETQYF
18 | TRBJ2-1 | . | TRBD2 | TRBV7-2 | TGTGCCAGCAGCTTAATGCAGGCTAGCGGGGGGGCCTACAATGAGCAGTTCTTC | CASSLMQASGGAYNEQFF
15 | TRBJ2-1 | few | . | TRBV9 | TGTGCCAGCAGCGTATCGGCAGGGTCTCACAATGAGCAGTTCTTC | CASSVSAGSHNEQFF
19 | TRBJ1-3 | . | . | TRBV7-2 | TGTGCCAGCAGCCCGACCGGGGCAGGGATGAGGGTCTCTGGAAACACCATATATTTT | CASSPTGAGMRVSGNTIYF
13 | TRBJ2-2 | few | . | TRBV9 | TGTGCCAGCAGCGTTGGAAACACCGGGGAGCTGTTTTTT | CASSVGNTGELFF
14 | TRBJ2-5 | . | . | TRBV2 | TGTGCCAGCATGGGACCGAGTAGGCAAGAGACCCAGTACTTC | CASMGPSRQETQYF
15 | TRBJ1-3 | . | . | TRBV2 | TGTGCCAGCAGCGGACAGCTCAGCTCTGGAAACACCATATATTTT | CASSGQLSSGNTIYF
16 | TRBJ2-1 | once | TRBD1 | TRBV25-1 | TGTGCCAGCAGTGAGTGGGGACAGGGGGCAGGTAATGAGCAGTTCTTC | CASSEWGQGAGNEQFF
15 | TRBJ2-5 | . | TRBD2 | TRBV7-2 | TGTGCCAGCAGCTTAGTGGGCGGGGGCCAAGAGACCCAGTACTTC | CASSLVGGGQETQYF
13 | TRBJ2-3 | . | TRBD2 | TRBV7-2 | TGTGCCAGCAGCCCCGGGGGGGCAGATACGCAGTATTTT | CASSPGGADTQYF
14 | TRBJ1-6 | . | . | TRBV2 | TGTGCCAGCAGTGTGGCAGGGGCGGATTCACCCCTCCACTTT | CASSVAGADSPLHF
14 | TRBJ2-3 | . | TRBD2 | TRBV5-1 | TGCGCCAGCAGCTCTAGCGGGGGCACAGATACGCAGTATTTT | CASSSSGGTDTQYF
14 | TRBJ2-7 | . | TRBD1 | TRBV5-1 | TGCGCCAGCAGCACCACAGGGGGTACCTACGAGCAGTACTTC | CASSTTGGTYEQYF
16 | TRBJ2-3 | . | TRBD2 | TRBV7-8 | TGTGCCAGCAGCCCCTCCGGAGCGGGGGGGCCACAGACGCAGTATTTT | CASSPSGAGGPQTQYF
19 | TRBJ1-3 | few | . | TRBV18 | TGTGCCAGCTCACCAGTTTTGGGTAACAGGGAAGGATCTGGAAACACCATATATTTT | CASSPVLGNREGSGNTIYF
13 | TRBJ2-3 | . | . | TRBV6-5 | TGTGCCAGCAGACGGACTATCGACGATACGCAGTATTTT | CASRRTIDDTQYF
15 | TRBJ2-3 | . | . | TRBV9 | TGTGCCAGCAGCGTGGATGAGGGGTTCACAGATACGCAGTATTTT | CASSVDEGFTDTQYF
17 | TRBJ2-2 | few | TRBD1 | TRBV4-3 | TGCGCCAGCAGCCAAGATCTGGGACAGGGTAACACCGGGGAGCTGTTTTTT | CASSQDLGQGNTGELFF
15 | TRBJ2-3 | . | TRBD2 | TRBV11-1 | TGTGCCAGCAGCTTAATGTTAGCGGGGACAGATACGCAGTATTTT | CASSLMLAGTDTQYF
14 | TRBJ2-4 | . | TRBD1 | TRBV19 | TGTGCCAGTACCCAAACACAGGGGGCGCTTGTTCAGTACTTC | CASTQTQGALVQYF
14 | TRBJ1-1 | . | . | TRBV6-6 | TGTGCCAGCAAACTTTGGGGGGAGAACACTGAAGCTTTCTTT | CASKLWGENTEAFF
13 | TRBJ1-4 | few | . | TRBV2 | TGTGCCAGCAGTGAAGTTTTTAATGAAAAACTGTTTTTT | CASSEVFNEKLFF
17 | TRBJ2-2 | . | TRBD2 | TRBV5-6 | TGTGCCAGCAGCTTGGTTGGTAGCGGGGGAGGCACCGGGGAGCTGTTTTTT | CASSLVGSGGGTGELFF
15 | TRBJ2-3 | . | TRBD2 | TRBV7-2 | TGTGCCAGCAGCCGGGGGACTAGTAGCTTTGATACGCAGTATTTT | CASSRGTSSFDTQYF
14 | TRBJ2-3 | . | TRBD2 | TRBV9 | TGTGCCAGCAGCACTGGGACTAGCAGAGATACGCAGTATTTT | CASSTGTSRDTQYF
15 | TRBJ1-2 | . | TRBD1 | TRBV6-6 | TGTGCCAGCAGTTCCCGACAGGGAGGAGTGGATGGCTACACCTTC | CASSSRQGGVDGYTF
14 | TRBJ1-2 | . | . | TRBV6-5 | TGTGCCAGCAGTTACCGGTCCAAAAACTATGGCTACACCTTC | CASSYRSKNYGYTF
12 | TRBJ1-1 | . | . | TRBV6-6 | TGTGCCAGCAGTGGGCGTAACACTGAAGCTTTCTTT | CASSGRNTEAFF
15 | TRBJ1-5 | few | . | TRBV18 | TGTGCCAGCTCACCAACAGCGAGTCCAGATCAGCCCCAGCATTTT | CASSPTASPDQPQHF
16 | TRBJ1-6 | once | . | TRBV28 | TGTGCCAGCAGCGATTCTCTGACAGCGTATAATTCACCCCTCCACTTT | CASSDSLTAYNSPLHF
15 | TRBJ2-3 | . | TRBD1 | TRBV5-1 | TGCGCCAGCAGCCGGACAGGGGGCACCACAGATACGCAGTATTTT | CASSRTGGTTDTQYF
18 | TRBJ2-7 | . | TRBD1 | TRBV4-3 | TGCGCCAGCAGCCAAGTAGTATTCGGACAGGGGGCGCAAGGCGAGCAGTACTTC | CASSQVVFGQGAQGEQYF
15 | TRBJ1-6 | . | . | TRBV4-3 | TGCGCCAGCAGCCAAACCTGGACGGGGAATTCACCCCTCCACTTT | CASSQTWTGNSPLHF
13 | TRBJ2-7 | once | . | TRBV5-6 | TGTGCCAGCAGACGACAGTTCTCCTACGAGCAGTACTTC | CASRRQFSYEQYF